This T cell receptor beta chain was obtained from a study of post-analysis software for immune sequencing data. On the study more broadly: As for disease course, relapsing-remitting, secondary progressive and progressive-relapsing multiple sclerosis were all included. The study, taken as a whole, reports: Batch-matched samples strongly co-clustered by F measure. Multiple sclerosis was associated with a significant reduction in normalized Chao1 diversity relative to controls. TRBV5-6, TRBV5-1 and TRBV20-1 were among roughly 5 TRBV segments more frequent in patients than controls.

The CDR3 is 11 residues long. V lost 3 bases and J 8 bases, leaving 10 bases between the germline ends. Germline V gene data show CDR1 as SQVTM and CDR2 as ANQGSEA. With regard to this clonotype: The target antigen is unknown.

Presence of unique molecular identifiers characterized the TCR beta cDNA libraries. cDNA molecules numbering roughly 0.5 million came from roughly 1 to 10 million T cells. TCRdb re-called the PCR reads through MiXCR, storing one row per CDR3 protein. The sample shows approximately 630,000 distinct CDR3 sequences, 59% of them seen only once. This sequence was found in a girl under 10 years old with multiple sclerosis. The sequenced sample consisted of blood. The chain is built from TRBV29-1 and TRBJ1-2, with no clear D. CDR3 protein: CSVERGGGYTF. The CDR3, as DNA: TGCAGCGTTGAGCGGGGAGGGGGCTACACCTTC.